This TCR beta chain was sequenced for a study of CXCR3-negative and CXCR3-positive naive CD8 T cells. CDR1 and CDR2 (germline): LNHDA, SQIVND (reference sequence). This CDR3 comprises 17 residues. UMI-labeled 5' RACE TRB cDNA libraries were prepared from the cells. No DNA is given; TCRdb re-called the 5' RACE reads and lists each CDR3 protein once. The clone table shows fewer than 65,000 distinct CDR3 sequences, with the ten largest holding around 5%. Whole-study results and caveats: Naive subsets had comparable surface CD5; TCR strength was inferred from TRB CDR3 properties. Hydrophobicity was higher for TRB CDR3s found in CXCR3-positive naive cells than in CXCR3-negative naive cells.

On this clonotype: The target antigen is unknown.

The receptor comes from a human donor in good health. Some clones in this sample may be carry-over from other donors' samples. Input material: naive CXCR3+ CD8+ T cells from blood. Noted subset: CD45RO-CCR7+CD27+CD95- naive CD8+ T cells expressing CXCR3 (TNR3+). V gene TRBV19 combines with J gene TRBJ2-1; TCRdb outputs TRBD1, but without DNA this stays unchecked. The CDR3 region is CASSIVWGRGSYNEQFF.